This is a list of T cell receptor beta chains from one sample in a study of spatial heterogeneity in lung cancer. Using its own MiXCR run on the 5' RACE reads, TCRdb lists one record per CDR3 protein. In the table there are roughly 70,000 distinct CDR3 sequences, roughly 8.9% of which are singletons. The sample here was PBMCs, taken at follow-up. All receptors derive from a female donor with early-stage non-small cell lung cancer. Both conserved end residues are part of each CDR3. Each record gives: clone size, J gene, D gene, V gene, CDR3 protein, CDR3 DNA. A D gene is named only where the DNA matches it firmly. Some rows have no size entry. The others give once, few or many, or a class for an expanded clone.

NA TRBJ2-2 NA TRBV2 CASSWAGETGELFF TGTGCCAGCAGTTGGGCAGGGGAGACCGGGGAGCTGTTTTTT
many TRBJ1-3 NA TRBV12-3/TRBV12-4 CASRTDSSSGNTIYF TGTGCCAGCAGGACGGACTCGAGCTCTGGAAACACCATATATTTT
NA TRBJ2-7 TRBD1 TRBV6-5 CASSAPGQAYEQYF TGTGCCAGCAGTGCACCGGGACAGGCCTACGAGCAGTACTTC
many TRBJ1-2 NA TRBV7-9 CASSFTGSYGYTF TGTGCCAGCAGCTTCACAGGCTCCTATGGCTACACCTTC
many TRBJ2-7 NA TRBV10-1 CASSEGQGLNEQYF TGCGCCAGCAGTGAGGGTCAGGGGTTGAACGAGCAGTACTTC
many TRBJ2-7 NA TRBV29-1 CSVAHRVTYEQYF TGCAGCGTCGCACACAGGGTAACCTACGAGCAGTACTTC
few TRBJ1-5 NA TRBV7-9 CASSLVGEYQPQHF TGTGCCAGCAGCTTAGTAGGGGAGTATCAGCCCCAGCATTTT
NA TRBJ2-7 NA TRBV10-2 CATAPGRAYEQYF TGCGCAACTGCTCCGGGCCGGGCCTACGAGCAGTACTTC
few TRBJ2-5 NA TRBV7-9 CASSFVPGQETQYF TGTGCCAGCAGCTTCGTCCCTGGGCAAGAGACCCAGTACTTC
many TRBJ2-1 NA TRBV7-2 CASSKPSLGIVGYEQFF TGTGCCAGCAGCAAACCATCACTGGGGATCGTTGGCTATGAGCAGTTCTTC
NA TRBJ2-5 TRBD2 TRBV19 CASSYLAGERETQYF TGTGCCAGTAGTTACCTAGCGGGAGAAAGAGAGACCCAGTACTTC
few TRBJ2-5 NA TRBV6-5 CASSYGRSQRETQYF TGTGCCAGCAGTTACGGTCGTTCTCAGCGAGAGACCCAGTACTTC
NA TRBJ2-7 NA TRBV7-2 CASNPLLAPGYEQYF TGTGCCAGCAACCCTTTATTAGCGCCGGGCTACGAGCAGTACTTC
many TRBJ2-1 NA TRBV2 CASTTGPSSYNEQFF TGTGCCAGTACGACGGGACCGAGCTCCTACAATGAGCAGTTCTTC
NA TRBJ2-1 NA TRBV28 CASSLQGKYNEQFF TGTGCCAGCAGTTTACAGGGAAAATACAATGAGCAGTTCTTC
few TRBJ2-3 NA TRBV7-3 CASSLLRRSRTDTQYF TGTGCCAGCAGCTTACTCAGGCGTTCGCGCACAGATACGCAGTATTTT
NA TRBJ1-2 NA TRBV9 CASSPSDGRPGYTF TGTGCCAGCAGCCCATCGGACGGACGCCCGGGCTACACCTTC
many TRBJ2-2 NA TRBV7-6 CASSRSGAGELFF TGTGCCAGCAGCCGTTCGGGAGCCGGGGAGCTGTTTTTT
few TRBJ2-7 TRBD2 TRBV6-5 CASRRHPPGLAASYEQYF TGTGCCAGCAGAAGACATCCCCCGGGACTAGCGGCCTCCTACGAGCAGTACTTC
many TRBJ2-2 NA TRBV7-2 CASSSIDDGTGELFF TGTGCCAGCAGCTCCATCGACGACGGCACCGGGGAGCTGTTTTTT
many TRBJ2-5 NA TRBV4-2 CASSQDGPGAETQYF TGTGCCAGCAGCCAAGACGGACCGGGGGCGGAGACCCAGTACTTC
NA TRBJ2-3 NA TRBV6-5 CASSYLGGRGTDTQYF TGTGCCAGCAGTTACCTGGGGGGGCGAGGCACAGATACGCAGTATTTT
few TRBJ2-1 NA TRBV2 CASKLQSSNEQFF TGTGCCAGCAAGCTCCAATCTAGTAATGAGCAGTTCTTC
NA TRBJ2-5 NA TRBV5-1 CASREWGKETQYF TGCGCCAGCAGGGAATGGGGAAAAGAGACCCAGTACTTC
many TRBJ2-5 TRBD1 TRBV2 CASSMTGLETQYF TGTGCCAGCAGCATGACAGGGCTGGAGACCCAGTACTTC
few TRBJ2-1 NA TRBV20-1 CSATGSAFTNEQFF TGCAGTGCAACAGGGTCGGCATTTACAAATGAGCAGTTCTTC
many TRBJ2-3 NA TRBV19 CASSFTMAQQYF TGTGCCAGTAGTTTTACAATGGCGCAGCAGTATTTT
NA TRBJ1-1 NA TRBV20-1 CSASEGAGKAFF TGCAGTGCTAGTGAGGGAGCAGGGAAAGCTTTCTTT
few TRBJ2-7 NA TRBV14 CASSQVSRTERYEQYF TGTGCCAGCAGCCAAGTAAGCAGGACGGAGAGATACGAGCAGTACTTC
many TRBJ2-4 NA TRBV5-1 CASSLSVAKNIQYF TGCGCCAGCAGCTTGTCGGTAGCCAAAAACATTCAGTACTTC
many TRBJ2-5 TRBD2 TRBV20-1 CSVAGTSETQYF TGCAGTGTCGCCGGGACTAGTGAGACCCAGTACTTC
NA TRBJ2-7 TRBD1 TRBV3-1 CASSRGTVSYEQYF TGTGCCAGCTCGAGGGGGACAGTATCCTACGAGCAGTACTTC
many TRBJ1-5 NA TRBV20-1 CSASGTNQPQHF TGCAGTGCTAGCGGTACCAATCAGCCCCAGCATTTT
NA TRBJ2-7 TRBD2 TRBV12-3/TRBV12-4 CASTRLAGTNEQYF TGTGCCAGCACTCGACTAGCGGGAACCAACGAGCAGTACTTC
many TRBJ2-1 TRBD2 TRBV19 CASTNGWEGNEQFF TGTGCCAGTACTAATGGGTGGGAGGGCAATGAGCAGTTCTTC
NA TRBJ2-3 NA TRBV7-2 CASSLGLLAGTDTQYF TGTGCCAGCAGCTTAGGGTTGCTAGCAGGCACAGATACGCAGTATTTT
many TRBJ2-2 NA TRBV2 CASMRDKNTGELFF TGTGCCAGCATGAGGGACAAGAACACCGGGGAGCTGTTTTTT
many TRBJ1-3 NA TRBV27 CASRDGFGNTIYF TGTGCCAGCAGGGACGGGTTCGGAAACACCATATATTTT
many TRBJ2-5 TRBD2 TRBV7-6 CASSNRGGAGWEETQYF TGTGCCAGCAGCAACCGTGGGGGAGCGGGATGGGAAGAGACCCAGTACTTC
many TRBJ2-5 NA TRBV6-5 CASSSMGTGMVETQYF TGTGCCAGCAGTTCGATGGGCACAGGGATGGTTGAGACCCAGTACTTC